Given below is one T cell receptor (beta chain) in context. Noted time point: baseline, week 1 (first vaccination visit). Regarding treatment: pre-vaccination baseline after standard-of-care therapy. This table comes from immunoSEQ multiplex PCR, and its TCRdb copy is limited to in-frame clones, with some not included. The sample carries about 98,000 clones, 70% to 90% recorded once. The data were obtained in a study of a mutant IDH1 vaccine in newly diagnosed glioma. The V end was cut by 5 bases, the J end by 0 bases, with 17 bases between. This CDR3 region has 16 residues. Germline CDR1 reads SGHTA; CDR2 reads FQGNSA.

This TCR came from a woman aged 50 to 65 with glioma. This sample comprised PBMCs, obtained from a glioma patient treated with radiotherapy, temozolomide or both. This chain uses TRBV7-2 with TRBJ2-7, with D possibly TRBD1 on 5 matching bases. CDR3 region: CASSAEQASPSYEQYF. CDR3 sequence (DNA): TGTGCCAGCAGCGCCGAACAGGCCTCCCCCTCCTACGAGCAGTACTTC.